This T cell receptor beta chain is from a study of T-cell memory formation after mild COVID-19 (dated by TCRdb to the early 2020s). As for the study more broadly: TCR sequence clusters from the two donors were found to be largely donor specific. In a couple of donors, T-cell clones that expanded and contracted after mild COVID-19 were tracked by sequencing TCRalpha and TCRbeta repertoires over time. The cohort was made up of two young adult volunteers, one female and one male, who were previously healthy.

This clonotype came up a few times. There is no known antigen for this receptor. Base qualities are missing; no much larger clone stands one base away. The paper's findings and limits, for the study overall: SARS-CoV-2 specificity was not confirmed for the second-wave clones peaking on day 37. Only a couple of mild cases were covered by the study, and larger cohorts that include severe cases with pre-infection samples were considered necessary. Contracting CD4+ clones turned up mainly in the CM and EM memory subsets, whereas EMRA was where CD8+ clones were enriched. Clones that contracted from day 15 to 85 showed balanced CD4/CD8 phenotypes, whereas a second wave of clones that expanded from day 15 to 37 leaned towards CD4+. Some responding clones were detected in pre-infection memory, which suggested that pre-existing cross-reactive memory T cells had joined the SARS-CoV-2 response.

Ficoll-Paque density gradient centrifugation was used to isolate PBMCs. V and J are trimmed by 7 bases and 3 bases, and the gene matches miss 11 bases of the junction. The CDR3 has 17 amino acids, counting the end cysteine and phenylalanine. Only the CDR3 portion is preserved as DNA: 51 bases, with reading frame beginning at the first base. Sequenced using an Illumina NovaSeq 6000. TCRalpha and TCRbeta cDNA libraries were built by 5'RACE with constant-segment primers, adding sample barcodes and unique molecular identifiers. RNA was extracted from every sample with Trizol reagent. Library amplification was performed in two PCR steps, and a second sample barcode and Illumina TruSeq adapters were introduced in the second step. Libraries were sequenced on an Illumina NovaSeq with 2 x 150 bp paired-end reads. As for the authors' bioinformatics: With migec v1.2.7, reads were demultiplexed and then collapsed into UMI-guided consensus sequences. Using mixcr v2.1.11, UMI consensuses were aligned to TRA and TRB V and J templates and then assembled into clonotypes. Expanded or contracted clonotypes were those called significant by both edgeR and NoisET, with noise models trained on biological replicates. For edgeR calls, the cutoffs were a false discovery rate-adjusted p below 0.01 and a log2 fold-change threshold of 1. PCA with hierarchical clustering of max-normalized trajectories of the 1000 most abundant clonotypes was used as exploratory dynamics analysis. Separately sequenced CD4+ and CD8+ repertoires were used to assign a CD4 or CD8 phenotype to each responding clone. TCRdb handled the public reads itself, with Q25 trimming in fastp and clone calling in MiXCR, and kept productive beta chains. Entries that share a CDR3 protein sequence are merged under the most common genes and DNA. These V and J calls are TCRdb output, not the study's own analysis. Present in this sample are roughly 240,000 distinct CDR3 sequences, 15% of which were seen just once. The ten largest clones take up approximately 2.1% of the sample.

The TCR originated in an adult woman who had mild COVID-19 (a few samples of this study predate the infection). The sample titles of this study are shuffled in the database, so cell type and time point are left out; the donor was told from shared clones. This chain is built from TRBV12-3 or TRBV12-4 and TRBJ2-1, with 11 junctional bases fitting TRBD2. The sample consisted of PBMCs or a T cell subset sorted from them (not recorded which). For the CDR3, the sequence is CASTVPGLAGSYNEQFF. The DNA reads as follows: TGTGCCAGCACCGTACCAGGACTAGCGGGCAGCTACAATGAGCAGTTCTTC.